This T cell receptor (beta chain) was recovered during a study of blood T cell repertoires in COVID-19. Study information: COVID-19 samples from acute and convalescent phases originated in the United States, Italy and Spain. Nucleic acid was either cDNA or gDNA, and it came from T cells, B-cell-depleted T cells, or PBMCs.

Original analysis: Reference gene primers were amplified, and this amplification served to estimate nucleated cell counts. Assay: immunoSEQ multiplex PCR; the TCRdb copy retains only in-frame clones and omits some. From that table come the V and J calls and clone size; the DNA was used to work out D and trimming. The table has under 200,000 clones, roughly nine tenths seen once. V was clipped by 3 bases and J by 9 bases; unmatched bases: 4. The CDR3 totals 13 residues. The chain employs TRBV12-3 or TRBV12-4 and TRBJ2-1; 8 bases are a match to TRBD1. Specimen: peripheral blood. The origin of this receptor is an older woman with acute or convalescent COVID-19. The CDR3 DNA is TGTGCCAGCAGTTTCGACAGGGGCCTTGAGCAGTTCTTC. Translation gives CASSFDRGLEQFF.